A selection of T cell receptor beta chains follows, all from one sample in a study of blood T cell repertoires in COVID-19. This table comes from immunoSEQ multiplex PCR, and its TCRdb copy is limited to in-frame clones, with some not included. The table lists fewer than 75,000 clones, 80% to 90% of them singletons. Sequenced sample: peripheral blood. These receptors all come from a man aged 45-60 years with active COVID-19. Both conserved end residues are part of each CDR3. Fields, in order: J gene, D gene, clone size, V gene, CDR3 DNA, CDR3 protein. A D gene is named only where the DNA matches it firmly. Some rows mark clone size as missing; the rest say once, few, many or name a class of expanded clone.

>TRBJ2-5|.|.|TRBV7-6
TGTGCCAGCAGCTTAGGGCTGGCCGGGGGCCAAGAGACCCAGTACTTC
CASSLGLAGGQETQYF
>TRBJ2-1|.|once|TRBV5-8
TGTGCCAGCAGCACCTTAGTTCAAACGCGGGGCAATGAGCAGTTCTTC
CASSTLVQTRGNEQFF
>TRBJ2-3|.|.|TRBV9
TGTGCCAGCAGCGTATATCCAGGGGATACGCAGTATTTT
CASSVYPGDTQYF
>TRBJ2-1|TRBD2|.|TRBV9
TGTGCCAGCAGCGTGACTAGCGGGAGGGCCGAGCAGTTCTTC
CASSVTSGRAEQFF
>TRBJ2-7|TRBD1|.|TRBV4-3
TGCGCCAGCAGCCAAGAAAGCACAGGGGGCAGTAGGGAGCAGTACTTC
CASSQESTGGSREQYF
>TRBJ2-1|.|.|TRBV7-9
TGTGCCAGCAGCACCCTAGCGCCGGGGGTGAATGAGCAGTTCTTC
CASSTLAPGVNEQFF
>TRBJ2-1|TRBD2|.|TRBV7-6
TGTGCCAGCAGCTCAAAACCGGGACTAGCTTCCCCTGAGCAGTTCTTC
CASSSKPGLASPEQFF
>TRBJ1-4|.|.|TRBV2
TGTGCCAGCAGTGATCAAGGGGGTGGTGAAAAACTGTTTTTT
CASSDQGGGEKLFF
>TRBJ2-5|.|.|TRBV28
TGTGCCAGCAGTTTGGTCGGGGGACCAGAGACCCAGTACTTC
CASSLVGGPETQYF
>TRBJ2-3|.|once|TRBV4-1
TGCGCCAGCAGCCAAGACGGGTACTACACAGATACGCAGTATTTT
CASSQDGYYTDTQYF
>TRBJ2-1|.|.|TRBV6-5
TGTGCCAGCAAGCCCCCGGGGGATTTCTACAATGAGCAGTTCTTC
CASKPPGDFYNEQFF
>TRBJ2-1|TRBD1|few|TRBV24-1
TGTGCCACCAGTGATCCAGGGGGCGCCTACAATGAGCAGTTCTTC
CATSDPGGAYNEQFF
>TRBJ2-1|TRBD2|few|TRBV7-9
TGTGCCAGCAGCCCTCGCGGGGGACCTAACAATGAGCAGTTCTTC
CASSPRGGPNNEQFF
>TRBJ1-1|.|.|TRBV7-2
TGTGCCAGCAGCTCGGGCTTACAGGGTATCGCTGAAGCTTTCTTT
CASSSGLQGIAEAFF
>TRBJ1-4|TRBD1|.|TRBV6-6
TGTGCCAGCAGGACGGACAGGGGAACCGGAAAACTGTTTTTT
CASRTDRGTGKLFF
>TRBJ1-5|.|.|TRBV6-5
TGTGCCACGCAAAAGACAGGCCAGCAGCCCCAGCATTTT
CATQKTGQQPQHF
>TRBJ1-4|.|.|TRBV10-3
TGTGCCATCAGGAAAGGTTATGGGCCTAATGAAAAACTGTTTTTT
CAIRKGYGPNEKLFF
>TRBJ2-1|.|.|TRBV7-6
TGTGCCAGCACAACCGGCGGCTACAATGAGCAGTTCTTC
CASTTGGYNEQFF
>TRBJ2-3|TRBD2|medium-sized|TRBV10-1
TGCGCCAGCAGTGAGTCGCTAGCGGGGTCCCTCAAGTACCTAGGCACAGATACGCAGTATTTT
CASSESLAGSLKYLGTDTQYF
>TRBJ2-2|TRBD2|.|TRBV4-2
TGTGCCAGCAGCCGCCGGACTAGCGGCACCACGAACACCGGGGAGCTGTTTTTT
CASSRRTSGTTNTGELFF
>TRBJ2-1|.|.|TRBV9
TGTGCCAGCAGCCCCCGTTTGGAGGCGGGGTCCTACAATGAGCAGTTCTTC
CASSPRLEAGSYNEQFF
>TRBJ2-5|TRBD1|.|TRBV19
TGTGCCAGTAAGGGACAGGGACAAGAGACCCAGTACTTC
CASKGQGQETQYF
>TRBJ2-1|TRBD2|.|TRBV19
TGTGCCAGTAGTATACAGGCTAGCGGGAGGGCCTACAATGAGCAGTTCTTC
CASSIQASGRAYNEQFF
>TRBJ2-7|TRBD1|.|TRBV18
TGTGCCAGCTCACCTCTGGCAGGGGGCTCCTACGAGCAGTACTTC
CASSPLAGGSYEQYF
>TRBJ2-7|TRBD1|.|TRBV19
TGTGCCAGTAGTAAACAGGGGGCCTCCTACGAGCAGTACTTC
CASSKQGASYEQYF
>TRBJ2-3|TRBD2|few|TRBV4-3
TGCGCCAGCAGCCTTTCAAGCGGGAGTGGCACAGATACGCAGTATTTT
CASSLSSGSGTDTQYF
>TRBJ1-5|.|.|TRBV27
TGTGCCAGCAGTTTATCGGGAGACAATCAGCCCCAGCATTTT
CASSLSGDNQPQHF
>TRBJ2-2|TRBD1|.|TRBV7-2
TGTGCCAGCAGCTTAAGGACAGGGGGACCCACCGGGGAGCTGTTTTTT
CASSLRTGGPTGELFF
>TRBJ2-5|.|.|TRBV14
TGTGCCAGCAGCCAACTCGGGGGAGGGACCCAGTACTTC
CASSQLGGGTQYF
>TRBJ1-5|.|.|TRBV12-5
TGTGCTAGTGGAGCCTACAGGGATTCGTTGGGAGATAGCAATCAGCCCCAGCATTTT
CASGAYRDSLGDSNQPQHF
>TRBJ1-2|.|.|TRBV18
TGTGCCAGCTCAGTGATATCCGAGGGCATCGGGGAAGGCTACACCTTC
CASSVISEGIGEGYTF
>TRBJ1-5|.|few|TRBV29-1
TGCAGCGTTAGGACAGCTTATCAGCCCCAGCATTTT
CSVRTAYQPQHF
>TRBJ2-2|TRBD2|.|TRBV18
TGTGCCAGCTCACCACCGACGGGAGGGCCCACCGGGGAGCTGTTTTTT
CASSPPTGGPTGELFF
>TRBJ2-2|TRBD1|.|TRBV5-5
TGTGCCAGCAGCTTGTGGCAGGGGGCCAACGGGGAGCTGTTTTTT
CASSLWQGANGELFF
>TRBJ2-7|TRBD2|once|TRBV5-1
TGCGCCAGCAGCTCCGGACTAGCGGGGTACGAGCAGTACTTC
CASSSGLAGYEQYF
>TRBJ1-6|.|.|TRBV7-9
TGTGCCAGCAGCTTAGTCCAGGCACAATCACCCCTCCACTTT
CASSLVQAQSPLHF
>TRBJ1-2|.|.|TRBV14
TGTGCCAGCAGCCAAGCGGGGTCGGACGGCTACACCTTC
CASSQAGSDGYTF
>TRBJ2-1|TRBD2|.|TRBV18
TGTGCCAGCTCACCACGTGGTGGGACTAGCGGAGCGACTCAGTTCTTC
CASSPRGGTSGATQFF
>TRBJ2-3|TRBD2|.|TRBV18
TGTGCCAGCTCTCCGGGACTAGCGGGTGCAGATACGCAGTATTTT
CASSPGLAGADTQYF
>TRBJ2-3|.|.|TRBV6-5
TGTGCCAGCAGTACAGGATTCACAGATACGCAGTATTTT
CASSTGFTDTQYF
>TRBJ1-3|TRBD1|.|TRBV7-6
TGTGCCAGCAGCCCTGGGACAGGCTCTGGAAACACCATATATTTT
CASSPGTGSGNTIYF
>TRBJ1-1|.|few|TRBV7-3
TGTGCCAGCAGCCCGCAACACAGGCGAGTGGATGAAGCTTTCTTT
CASSPQHRRVDEAFF
>TRBJ2-2|.|.|TRBV5-1
TGCGCCAGCAGAGGCCTTGGGCGTACCGGGGAGCTGTTTTTT
CASRGLGRTGELFF
>TRBJ2-1|.|.|TRBV7-2
TGTGCCAGCAGCTTAGACCTTAGCTCCTACAATGAGCAGTTCTTC
CASSLDLSSYNEQFF
>TRBJ2-3|.|.|TRBV18
TGTGCCAGCTCACCACTGCACGAGAGCACAGATACGCAGTATTTT
CASSPLHESTDTQYF
>TRBJ2-3|.|.|TRBV11-3
TGTGCCAGCAGCGAGGGCCCGGCTCTAGATACGCAGTATTTT
CASSEGPALDTQYF
>TRBJ1-2|TRBD1|few|TRBV6-6
TGTGCCAGCAGTCCCGACAGGGGGCGAGTTGGTTATAACTATGGCTACACCTTC
CASSPDRGRVGYNYGYTF
>TRBJ2-7|TRBD1|.|TRBV6-2/TRBV6-3
TGTGCCAGCAGTCAAGACCCCTTGGACAGGCGATCCTACGAGCAGTACTTC
CASSQDPLDRRSYEQYF
>TRBJ1-1|TRBD1|.|TRBV5-4
TGTGCCAGCAGCTTGGGGGCAGGGGGAAACGCTGAAGCTTTCTTT
CASSLGAGGNAEAFF
>TRBJ1-5|TRBD1|.|TRBV19
TGTGCCAGTAACACTAAGAGACAGGGCGCCGGCAATCAGCCCCAGCATTTT
CASNTKRQGAGNQPQHF
>TRBJ1-1|TRBD1|.|TRBV18
TGTGCCAGCTCACCTATTGGACAGGCCAGGAACACTGAAGCTTTCTTT
CASSPIGQARNTEAFF